These 28 T cell receptor beta chains came from one sample sequenced in a study of T cell repertoires in cytomegalovirus infection. TCRdb called the reads again in MiXCR, with one record for every CDR3 protein. Altogether around 300,000 distinct CDR3 sequences are present, 22% being singletons, with the ten largest covering about 20%. The antigens of these receptors remain unknown. The sample here was cultured PBMCs, taken from culture after CMV antigen stimulation. Receptors originate from a human donor in good health (CMV status not recorded). Some clones in this sample may be carry-over from other donors' samples.

This clonotype was detected many times. The V call is TRBV7-2, the J call TRBJ2-4; a weak D match, TRBD2 (6 bases). The CDR3 totals 14 residues. Trimming took off 2 bases at V and 4 bases at J, with 9 bases between the two ends. Germline CDR1 and CDR2: SGHTA and FQGNSA. Written as DNA, the CDR3 is TGTGCCAGCAGCTTAATTGGAGGGAAAAACATTCAGTACTTC. It codes for CASSLIGGKNIQYF.

This sequence joins TRBV19 and TRBJ1-2; TRBD1 aligns across 9 bases. The CDR3 covers 15 residues. Unmatched junction bases numbered 7, after V lost 0 bases and J lost 8 bases. CDR1 is LNHDA and CDR2 is SQIVND in the germline V gene (reference sequence). CDR3 residues: CASSIDAGTGNGYTF. The CDR3 DNA is TGTGCCAGTAGTATAGACGCCGGGACAGGGAACGGCTACACCTTC.

The genes are TRBV27 and TRBJ2-5; 9 positions match TRBD2. The V gene's germline CDR1 is MNHEY and CDR2 SMNVEV (reference sequence). The junction had 11 bases not matched to a gene; V was cut back by 10 bases and J by 5 bases. The CDR3 consists of 14 residues. The CDR3 DNA follows: TGTGCCATTGGGAGGGGACTAGCCCGGGAGACCCAGTACTTC. Translating it yields CAIGRGLARETQYF.

At least ten counts were recorded for this clonotype. The genes are TRBV19 and TRBJ1-1; 7 bases are shared with TRBD1. V lost 4 bases to trimming and J lost 0 bases; unmatched junction nucleotides: 11. CDR1 LNHDA and CDR2 SQIVND come from the germline V gene (reference sequence). This CDR3 is 17 amino acids long. The CDR3 loop reads CASSTRTGWEMNTEAFF. The CDR3 DNA follows: TGTGCCAGTAGTACTCGGACAGGCTGGGAAATGAACACTGAAGCTTTCTTT. Complete variable domain (other parts from reference TRBV19 and TRBJ1-1): DGGITQSPKYLFRKEGQNVTLSCEQNLNHDAMYWYRQDPGQGLRLIYYSQIVNDFQKGDIAEGYSVSREKKESFPLTVTSAQKNPTAFYLCASSTRTGWEMNTEAFFGQGTRLTVV.

This clonotype was found a few times. CDR3 loop: CASSTGVATNEKLFF. In nucleotides, the CDR3 is TGTGCCAGCAGTACCGGTGTTGCAACTAATGAAAAACTGTTTTTT. The V gene is TRBV5-4, the J gene TRBJ1-4; D not resolved. V was pared by 5 bases and J by 0 bases, with 11 bases between. Germline V lookup: CDR1 SGHNT, CDR2 YYREEE (reference sequence). This CDR3 region has 15 residues.

The gene calls are TRBV12-5 and TRBJ1-5; TRBD1 might be the D (5 bases). V lost 9 bases and J lost 0, with 24 bases in between. The CDR3 runs to 18 residues. CDR1 and CDR2 (germline): LGHNT, FRNRAP. The CDR3 here is CASLRASPGTGSNQPQHF. The CDR3 DNA sequence: TGTGCTAGCCTGAGGGCATCACCAGGGACCGGTAGCAATCAGCCCCAGCATTTT.

This clonotype has only one observation. V is TRBV29-1 and J is TRBJ2-2; 10 bases fit TRBD1. The CDR3 consists of 15 residues. The germline V gene encodes CDR1 SQVTM and CDR2 ANQGSEA. V lost 5 bases and J lost 5; bases outside the gene matches: 8. The CDR3 sequence: CSVRPGQGWTGELFF. The CDR3 coding sequence is TGCAGCGTTCGACCGGGACAGGGGTGGACCGGGGAGCTGTTTTTT.

This clonotype has a handful of counts. The chain carries TRBV6-5 and TRBJ1-1; D unresolved. CDR3 size: 14 residues. With 2 bases removed from V and 8 bases from J, the gap between germline ends came to 15 bases. The germline V gene has CDR1 MNHEY and CDR2 SVGAGI. The CDR3 loop reads CASSYQNNPPEAFF. The CDR3 bases are TGTGCCAGCAGTTACCAAAACAACCCCCCCGAAGCTTTCTTT.

This clonotype showed up many times. The CDR3 DNA sequence: TGTGCCAGCAGCATCGACAGGGGTAATCAGCCCCAGCATTTT. This codes for CASSIDRGNQPQHF. J is TRBJ1-5 and V is TRBV7-2; 8 bases align to TRBD1. Per germline, CDR1 SGHTA and CDR2 FQGNSA. V shed 5 bases and J 4 bases; nucleotides not matched to a gene: 4. This CDR3 has 14 amino acids. The whole variable domain, remainder taken from reference TRBV7-2 and TRBJ1-5, is GAGVSQSPSNKVTEKGKDVELRCDPISGHTALYWYRQSLGQGLEFLIYFQGNSAPDKSGLPSDRFSAERTGGSVSTLTIQRTQQEDSAVYLCASSIDRGNQPQHFGDGTRLSIL.

The rearrangement uses TRBV5-6 and TRBJ1-2; TRBD1 agrees at 9 bases. There are 14 residues in the CDR3. CDR1 and CDR2 (germline): SGHDT, YYEEEE. After removal of 5 bases from V and 5 bases from J, the junction contained 7 bases not matched to a gene. The CDR3 reads CASSRDRGTYGYTF. The DNA for the CDR3 is TGTGCCAGCAGTCGAGACAGGGGGACGTATGGCTACACCTTC.

This sequence joins TRBV5-5 and TRBJ2-7; D may be TRBD2 (6 bases). Trimming stripped 4 bases from V and 0 bases from J, with 14 bases between. This CDR3 has 15 residues. CDR1 and CDR2 (germline): SGHKS, YYEKEE (reference sequence). The CDR3 nucleotides are TGTGCCAGCAGCACCGGGGGTCAGAGCTCCTACGAGCAGTACTTC. Protein: CASSTGGQSSYEQYF.

In this sample, this clonotype turned up a few times. The V gene is TRBV19, the J gene TRBJ1-2, with D tentatively TRBD1 (6 bases). With 5 bases removed from V and 5 bases from J, the gap between germline ends came to 15 bases. Germline lookup yields CDR1 LNHDA and CDR2 SQIVND (reference sequence). The CDR3 runs 14 residues. CDR3 sequence (DNA): TGTGCCAGTAGTGTCCTACAGGGTTTGTATGGCTACACCTTC. Residues: CASSVLQGLYGYTF.

The chain joins TRBV19 to TRBJ2-3, with D perhaps TRBD1 (5 bases). The V and J ends lost 4 bases and 2 bases respectively, with 10 bases between them. The germline V gene encodes CDR1 LNHDA and CDR2 SQIVND (reference sequence). This CDR3 has 14 amino acids. The CDR3 here is CASSTQGYTDTQYF. The CDR3 bases are TGTGCCAGTAGTACCCAGGGCTACACAGATACGCAGTATTTT.

The sample holds a few counts of this clonotype. This chain joins TRBV7-8 and TRBJ2-7; 7 bases fit TRBD2. CDR1 SGHVS and CDR2 FQNEAQ come from the germline V gene. The CDR3 consists of 13 residues. V lost 1 base and J lost 7; bases outside the gene matches: 4. CDR3 DNA sequence: TGTGCCAGCAGCTTAGGGGCAGCGGGGGAGCAGTACGTC. Protein: CASSLGAAGEQYV.

This clonotype was recorded many times. The chain couples TRBV7-9 to TRBJ1-2; D is unclear. The V end was cut by 0 bases, the J end by 5 bases, with 13 bases between. The CDR3 loop spans 15 amino acids. The germline CDR1 and CDR2 sequences are SEHNR and FQNEAQ (reference sequence). CDR3 protein: CASSLANLPSYGYTF. CDR3 coding DNA: TGTGCCAGCAGCTTAGCCAACTTGCCGAGTTATGGCTACACCTTC. The entire variable domain, with the rest obtained from reference TRBV7-9 and TRBJ1-2, is as follows: DTGVSQNPRHKITKRGQNVTFRCDPISEHNRLYWYRQTLGQGPEFLTYFQNEAQLEKSRLLSDRFSAERPKGSFSTLEIQRTEQGDSAMYLCASSLANLPSYGYTFGSGTRLTVV.

This clonotype was counted between two and nine times. J is TRBJ2-1 and V is TRBV7-2, with TRBD1 matching 9 bases. Germline V lookup: CDR1 SGHTA, CDR2 FQGNSA. The V segment lost 7 bases and the J segment 2 bases; nucleotides outside the gene matches: 27. The CDR3 is 22 amino acids. The chain's CDR3 is CASKETGGGPRERRGTYNEQFF. The CDR3 region has the DNA TGTGCCAGCAAGGAAACAGGGGGCGGCCCGAGGGAACGTCGGGGGACCTACAATGAGCAGTTCTTC. Combining the CDR3 with reference TRBV7-2 and TRBJ2-1 gives the whole variable domain GAGVSQSPSNKVTEKGKDVELRCDPISGHTALYWYRQSLGQGLEFLIYFQGNSAPDKSGLPSDRFSAERTGGSVSTLTIQRTQQEDSAVYLCASKETGGGPRERRGTYNEQFFGPGTRLTVL.

The J gene is TRBJ2-1, the V gene TRBV18; no clear D gene. The CDR3 has 12 amino acids. V was trimmed by 4 bases and J by 2 bases, leaving 3 bases between them. In germline, CDR1 is KGHSH, CDR2 LQKENI. CDR3: CASSQTYNEQFF. For the CDR3, the DNA is TGTGCCAGCTCACAGACCTACAATGAGCAGTTCTTC. The full variable domain, in which reference TRBV18 and TRBJ2-1 provide the parts outside the CDR3, is NAGVMQNPRHLVRRRGQEARLRCSPMKGHSHVYWYRQLPEEGLKFMVYLQKENIIDESGMPKERFSAEFPKEGPSILRIQQVVRGDSAAYFCASSQTYNEQFFGPGTRLTVL.

This clonotype has only a few counts. The J gene is TRBJ2-6, the V gene TRBV28; D ambiguous. This CDR3 is built from 16 residues. Trimming cost V 6 bases and J 1 base, with 13 bases left between them. Germline V gene data show CDR1 as MDHEN and CDR2 as SYDVKM. The CDR3 is CASSLFGISGANVLTF. CDR3 DNA sequence: TGTGCCAGCAGCCTTTTTGGGATATCTGGGGCCAACGTCCTGACTTTC.

This clonotype appeared a few times. The chain has TRBV19 and TRBJ1-1, with D perhaps matching TRBD1 (5 bases). CDR3 length: 16 amino acids. The germline V gene encodes CDR1 LNHDA and CDR2 SQIVND (reference sequence). The V end was cut by 1 base, the J end by 4 bases, with 16 bases between. CDR3 bases: TGTGCCAGTAGTATAGTGGTTTCGGGGGGTAGCACTGAAGCTTTCTTT. As protein: CASSIVVSGGSTEAFF. Looking up the rest from reference TRBV19 and TRBJ1-1 gives the full variable domain: DGGITQSPKYLFRKEGQNVTLSCEQNLNHDAMYWYRQDPGQGLRLIYYSQIVNDFQKGDIAEGYSVSREKKESFPLTVTSAQKNPTAFYLCASSIVVSGGSTEAFFGQGTRLTVV.

This clonotype occurred many times. The chain joins TRBV7-2 to TRBJ2-3; 7 bases match TRBD2. The CDR3 length is 15 residues. The V gene's germline CDR1 is SGHTA and CDR2 FQGNSA. V shed 2 bases, J shed 4 bases, and the junction held 6 bases outside the gene matches. The CDR3 region is CASSLSWLAADTQYF. The CDR3 DNA reads as TGTGCCAGCAGCTTATCCTGGCTAGCGGCAGATACGCAGTATTTT.

This clonotype turned up a few times. The chain has TRBV6-6 and TRBJ2-7; a weak D match, TRBD2 (6 bases). The CDR3 has 14 residues. The V gene lost 4 bases and the J gene lost 0 bases, with 10 bases spanning the gap. The germline gives CDR1 MNHNY, CDR2 SVGAGI (reference sequence). In DNA, the CDR3 is TGTGCCAGCAGTTCCGCGGGATACTCCTACGAGCAGTACTTC. Protein product: CASSSAGYSYEQYF.

This clonotype was seen at least ten times. This chain links TRBV7-2 with TRBJ2-1; 7 bases agree with TRBD2. Trimming removed 2 bases from V and 8 bases from J; junction bases left unmatched: 3. The germline CDR1 and CDR2 sequences are SGHTA and FQGNSA. This CDR3 region has 13 residues. The CDR3 sequence: CASSLRAGDEQFF. DNA for the CDR3: TGTGCCAGCAGCTTACGCGCGGGAGATGAGCAGTTCTTC.

The J gene is TRBJ1-3, the V gene TRBV28; 9 nucleotides align to TRBD1. The CDR3 totals 18 residues. Per germline, CDR1 MDHEN and CDR2 SYDVKM. V shed 5 bases and J 0 bases; nucleotides not matched to a gene: 11. The DNA for the CDR3 is TGTGCCAGCAGTCTCCACCGGACAGGGGTTTCCTCTGGAAACACCATATATTTT. This gives the protein CASSLHRTGVSSGNTIYF.

The chain couples TRBV24-1 to TRBJ2-3; no reliable D call. The V and J ends lost 6 bases and 1 base respectively, with 13 bases between them. The CDR3 extends over 15 amino acids. CDR1 is KGHDR, CDR2 SFDVKD, per germline. The CDR3 loop is CATSSVGIRTDTQYF. In DNA, the CDR3 is TGTGCCACCAGTTCAGTGGGCATACGCACAGATACGCAGTATTTT.

This chain uses TRBV6-4 with TRBJ2-1, with D maybe TRBD2 (6 bases). Germline V gene lookup returns CDR1 MRHNA and CDR2 SNTAGT. CDR3 length: 15 residues. Trimming pared 3 bases from V and 6 bases from J, leaving 15 bases between. This chain's CDR3 is CASSETIETSNEQFF. The DNA for the CDR3 is TGTGCCAGCAGTGAGACGATAGAGACTAGCAATGAGCAGTTCTTC.

There are a few counts of this clonotype. The chain carries TRBV5-1 and TRBJ1-2; 8 nucleotides match TRBD1. The V gene's germline CDR1 is SGHRS and CDR2 YFSETQ. The CDR3 has 14 residues. Losses at the gene ends were 4 bases for V and 4 bases for J; bases not matched to a gene: 6. The CDR3 loop is CASSPLDRAYGYTF. Here the CDR3 DNA reads TGCGCCAGCAGCCCGCTGGACAGGGCCTATGGCTACACCTTC.

This clonotype was counted many times. This chain connects TRBV12-3 or TRBV12-4 to TRBJ1-4; no clear D. This CDR3 spans 12 amino acids. V lost 6 bases and J lost 11, with 13 bases in between. In nucleotides, the CDR3 is TGTGCCAGCAGCCTACATCTAGGTAAACTGTTTTTT. This codes for CASSLHLGKLFF.

The chain couples TRBV19 to TRBJ2-1, with D unresolved. Germline V CDR1 and CDR2: LNHDA, SQIVND (reference sequence). V was clipped by 6 bases and J by 2 bases, with 8 bases between them. This CDR3 contains 13 residues. The CDR3 loop is CASSTTTYNEQFF. In DNA, the CDR3 is TGTGCCAGTAGCACTACTACCTACAATGAGCAGTTCTTC.